The clone carrying this T cell receptor beta chain turned up a few times. Per the study methods: By means of reference gene primer amplification, nucleated cell counts were estimated. Repertoires were generated with immunoSEQ multiplex PCR, while TCRdb's copy carries only in-frame clones and drops some. The D gene and trimming were derived from the DNA, and the V and J assignments and clone size from that table. Found here are about 170,000 clones, 82% of them singletons; the top ten hold about 8%. Trimming took 0 bases from V and 4 from J, leaving 9 bases between them. Per germline, CDR1 SGHAT and CDR2 FQNNGV. The CDR3 has 14 amino acids. This record belongs to a study of blood T cell repertoires in COVID-19. Study information: Samples representing acute and convalescent COVID-19 were sourced from the United States, Italy and Spain. The cDNA or gDNA used as material had been derived from T cells, B-cell-depleted T cells, or PBMCs.

The sequencing input was peripheral blood. The sequence derives from a woman in her 70s with acute or convalescent COVID-19. The chain recombines TRBV11-2 with TRBJ1-1, with D uncertain. CDR3 residues: CASSLDRIATEAFF. The CDR3 bases are TGTGCCAGCAGCTTAGATAGGATAGCCACTGAAGCTTTCTTT.